This T cell receptor beta chain was found in a study of early T cells in non-severe SARS-CoV-2 infection. V was shortened by 5 bases and J by 8 bases, with 4 bases between the two germline ends. Germline loops: CDR1 LGHNT, CDR2 FRNRAP. There are 10 residues in the CDR3. TCRdb reanalysed the 5' RACE reads using MiXCR and keeps one entry per CDR3 protein. The sample gives 65,000 to 80,000 distinct CDR3 sequences, approximately 13% of which show up once; 6% is in the top ten. Ten or more counts support this clonotype. No antigen is known for it. Whole-study findings and limits: Matching against VDJdb likely underestimated virus-specific expansions, favoring anti-spike CD8.

Sequencing was done on a sample of whole blood. This sequence was found in an adult who was a healthcare worker with PCR-confirmed SARS-CoV-2 infection or an uninfected control (not recorded which). The V gene is TRBV12-5, the J gene TRBJ2-1; D remains ambiguous. The CDR3 DNA is TGTGCTAGTGGTCCCCATGAGCAGTTCTTC. It is translated as CASGPHEQFF.